These 10 T cell receptor beta chains were sequenced from one sample in a study of T cells in Graves' hyperthyroidism and ophthalmopathy. Amplified TCR beta CDR3 regions came from RNA transcripts. Researchers ran a first-round RT-PCR on the TCR CDR3 using the HTBI primer set. TCRdb fed the multiplex PCR reads into MiXCR, producing one record per CDR3 protein. The repertoire holds about 640,000 distinct CDR3 sequences, with less than 25% as singletons. The sequenced material came from blood. The receptors were sampled from a man younger than 45 with Graves' ophthalmopathy.

Only a few counts were recorded for this clonotype. The chain joins TRBV28 to TRBJ1-2, with 9 positions matching TRBD1. The CDR3 is made up of 17 amino acids. Trimming took 2 bases from V and 4 from J; bases not matched to a gene: 11. Germline V CDR1 and CDR2: MDHEN, SYDVKM. The CDR3 protein is CASSLGRWRDRAYGYTF. The CDR3 coding sequence is TGTGCCAGCAGTTTAGGTCGATGGAGGGACAGGGCCTATGGCTACACCTTC.

In its sample, this clonotype was seen a few times. V and J are TRBV25-1 and TRBJ2-1; D remains unclear. V was trimmed by 1 base and J by 7 bases, leaving 8 bases between them. Germline V gene data show CDR1 as MGHDK and CDR2 as SYGVNS. There are 13 residues in the CDR3. In nucleotides, the CDR3 is TGTGCCAGCAGTGAATTCGGTAGGAATGAGCAGTTCTTC. Translation gives CASSEFGRNEQFF. Based on the CDR3 plus reference TRBV25-1 and TRBJ2-1, the full variable domain is EADIYQTPRYLVIGTGKKITLECSQTMGHDKMYWYQQDPGMELHLIHYSYGVNSTEKGDLSSESTVSRIRTEHFPLTLESARPSHTSQYLCASSEFGRNEQFFGPGTRLTVL.

V is TRBV28 and J is TRBJ1-5; D not resolved. This CDR3 comprises 15 residues. From germline, CDR1 is MDHEN and CDR2 SYDVKM. The V gene lost 2 bases and the J gene lost 7 bases, with 15 bases spanning the gap. The CDR3 spells CASSLRVAGVQPQHF. The CDR3 DNA reads TGTGCCAGCAGTTTACGAGTAGCTGGGGTCCAGCCCCAGCATTTT.

This clonotype has only a few counts. V gene TRBV29-1 combines with J gene TRBJ2-7; D unresolved. CDR1 SQVTM and CDR2 ANQGSEA come from the germline V gene. The V end lost 1 base, the J end lost 3 bases, and 13 bases lay between the germline ends. The CDR3 has 14 residues. CDR3 DNA sequence: TGCAGCGTTGAAGGAGGCCAGGAGATCTACGAGCAGTACTTC. Its protein is CSVEGGQEIYEQYF.

Notes on this clonotype: The junction departs from germline at one end; a sequencing error may be responsible. The chain employs TRBV28 and TRBJ1-5, with 9 bases aligning to TRBD1. The V gene's germline CDR1 is MDHEN and CDR2 SYDVKM. The CDR3 sequence is 14 residues long. CDR3 sequence (DNA): TGTGCCAGCAGTAACAGGGGGCGGAATCAGCCCCAGCACTTT. It encodes CASSNRGRNQPQHF.

This clonotype was seen a few times. The gene calls are TRBV18 and TRBJ2-7; D is ambiguous. Trimming left V 3 bases short and J 7 bases short, with 13 bases between. CDR1 and CDR2 from the germline V gene are KGHSH and LQKENI. CDR3 length equals 13 residues. CDR3 amino acids: CASSPLLGEEQYF. The CDR3 DNA reads TGTGCCAGCTCACCCCTACTCGGCGAGGAGCAGTACTTC.

The chain combines TRBV14 with TRBJ1-2; tentatively, D is TRBD1 (6 bases). The CDR3 loop spans 15 amino acids. V was shortened by 6 bases and J by 2 bases, with 16 bases between the two germline ends. Per germline, CDR1 SGHDN and CDR2 FVKESK. CDR3 residues: CASSPIRGRNYGYTF. As DNA, the CDR3 is TGTGCCAGCAGTCCTATCAGGGGCAGGAACTATGGCTACACCTTC.

This chain links TRBV7-9 with TRBJ2-1; TRBD1 matches 8 bases. The J segment lost 12 bases and the V segment lost 5 bases, leaving 6 bases of the junction unmatched. Germline-derived CDR1 and CDR2 are SEHNR and FQNEAQ (reference sequence). The CDR3 covers 12 residues. This chain's CDR3 is CASSPDRGGQFF. CDR3 in DNA: TGTGCCAGCAGCCCCGACAGGGGCGGGCAGTTCTTC.

About this clonotype: A clone one base away is much larger, so this may be a read error. This chain uses TRBV30 with TRBJ1-1, with D uncertain. The germline CDR1 and CDR2 sequences are GTSNPN and SVGIG (reference sequence). V was cut by 0 bases and J by 8 bases, with 13 bases left in between. The CDR3 spans 13 residues. CDR3 coding DNA: TGTGCCTGGAGTGTAGAGGTTGCGACAGAAGCTTTCTTT. Translation gives CAWSVEVATEAFF.

The gene calls are TRBV28 and TRBJ1-1; D is unresolved. The V end lost 3 bases, the J end lost 6 bases, and 8 bases lay between the germline ends. The CDR3 runs 12 residues. The germline V gene encodes CDR1 MDHEN and CDR2 SYDVKM. The CDR3 coding sequence is TGTGCCAGCAGTTTTTTCTCCTCTGAAGCTTTCTTT. Translating it yields CASSFFSSEAFF.